This record covers a single TCR beta chain. Per the germline V gene, CDR1 is DFQATT and CDR2 is SNEGSKA (reference sequence). The CDR3 is 15 residues long. This record belongs to a study of T cells expressing NK-cell markers. The wider study: It was sorted CD3+CD56+NKG2C+, CD3+CD56+NKG2C- and CD3+CD56-NKG2C+ T cells that supplied the TCR beta repertoires. Of eight sequenced donors, seven were HCMV-seropositive and one HCMV-seronegative.

Each CDR3 protein gets one entry in TCRdb, which reprocessed the 5' RACE reads and gives no DNA. Listed are 450,000 to 600,000 distinct CDR3 sequences; 3% to 4.5% falls within the top ten. The TCR comes from a man between 18 and 35 years old in good health. The gene calls are TRBV20-1 and TRBJ2-5; TCRdb lists TRBD2, though no DNA is available to test this call. Material for sequencing was blood T cells: a sorted CD56 or NKG2C T cell subset, CD4+ or CD8+ T cells, or bulk PBMC T cells (not recorded which). The CDR3 sequence: CSARQGTSGRETQYF.